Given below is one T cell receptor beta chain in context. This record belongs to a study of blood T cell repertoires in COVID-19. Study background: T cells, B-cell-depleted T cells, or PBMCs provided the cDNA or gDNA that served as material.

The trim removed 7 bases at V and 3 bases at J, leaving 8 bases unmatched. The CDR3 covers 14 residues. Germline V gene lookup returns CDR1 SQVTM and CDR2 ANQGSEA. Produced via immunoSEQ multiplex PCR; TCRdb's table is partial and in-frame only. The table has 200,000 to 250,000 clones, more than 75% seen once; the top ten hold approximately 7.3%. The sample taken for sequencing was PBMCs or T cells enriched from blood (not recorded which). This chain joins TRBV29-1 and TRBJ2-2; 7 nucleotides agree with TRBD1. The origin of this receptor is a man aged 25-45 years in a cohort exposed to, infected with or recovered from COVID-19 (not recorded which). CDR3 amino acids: CSAAEQGYTGELFF. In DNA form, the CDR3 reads TGCAGCGCTGCGGAACAGGGGTACACCGGGGAGCTGTTTTTT.